What follows are 17 T cell receptor beta chains derived from one specimen sequenced in a study of T-cell reconstitution after alpha-beta-depleted transplantation in children. A TCRbeta library incorporating unique molecular identifiers was prepared. One entry per CDR3 protein, called by TCRdb with MiXCR from the PCR reads. Here the sample spans approximately 400,000 distinct CDR3 sequences, roughly a tenth being singletons. Sequenced material: PBMCs from the stem cell graft donor, taken from the stem cell graft. The source is a human donor who donated a stem cell graft to a child with acute myeloid leukemia.

In regard to this clonotype: The junction differs from germline at one of its ends, possibly a read error. The chain joins TRBV12-3 or TRBV12-4 to TRBJ2-7; 10 nucleotides line up with TRBD1. This CDR3 contains 14 residues. This chain's CDR3 is CAISFGTGVYEQYF. CDR3 in DNA: TGTGCCATCAGTTTCGGGACAGGGGTCTACGAGCAGTACTTC.

A few counts support this clonotype. The CDR3 sequence is CASSPRGSSSYNEQFF. The CDR3 DNA follows: TGTGCCAGCAGCCCGCGGGGGTCGAGCTCCTACAATGAGCAGTTCTTC. The rearrangement joins TRBV7-3 to TRBJ2-1, with 7 positions matching TRBD2. Germline-derived CDR1 and CDR2 are SGHTA and FQGTGA. This CDR3 region has 16 residues. V shed 5 bases and J 0 bases; nucleotides not matched to a gene: 7.

This clonotype appeared many times. The chain couples TRBV5-1 to TRBJ2-2; the D gene is possibly TRBD1 (7 bases). The CDR3 runs 15 residues. Germline values: CDR1 SGHRS, CDR2 YFSETQ. V lost 4 bases and J lost 5, with 15 bases in between. CDR3 sequence: CASSRAAGGTGELFF. In DNA form, the CDR3 reads TGCGCCAGCAGCAGGGCGGCAGGGGGGACCGGGGAGCTGTTTTTT. Full variable domain (rest looked up from reference TRBV5-1 and TRBJ2-2): KAGVTQTPRYLIKTRGQQVTLSCSPISGHRSVSWYQQTPGQGLQFLFEYFSETQRNKGNFPGRFSGRQFSNSRSEMNVSTLELGDSALYLCASSRAAGGTGELFFGEGSRLTVL.

This clonotype was observed a single time. The V and J genes are TRBV19 and TRBJ1-5; 8 bases align to TRBD1. The CDR3 is 13 residues long. Germline lookup yields CDR1 LNHDA and CDR2 SQIVND (reference sequence). V dropped 11 bases and J dropped 2; count of bases not matched to a gene: 5. The CDR3: CAGQGAGNQPQHF. CDR3 nucleotide sequence: TGTGCCGGCCAGGGGGCTGGCAATCAGCCCCAGCATTTT.

This clonotype was counted between two and nine times. The V gene is TRBV7-8, the J gene TRBJ2-7; D not certain. Trimming stripped 1 base from V and 2 bases from J, with 9 bases between. In germline, CDR1 is SGHVS, CDR2 FQNEAQ. The CDR3 has 14 amino acids. The CDR3 region is CASSLEGFTYEQYF. DNA for the CDR3: TGTGCCAGCAGCTTAGAAGGGTTTACCTACGAGCAGTACTTC.

This clonotype occurred many times. This sequence joins TRBV5-1 and TRBJ2-7, with 8 positions matching TRBD1. Germline V gene lookup returns CDR1 SGHRS and CDR2 YFSETQ. V lost 4 bases and J lost 4; bases outside the gene matches: 7. There are 14 residues in the CDR3. In DNA form, the CDR3 reads TGCGCCAGCAGCACGAGGGACAGGAGATACGAGCAGTACGTC. It is translated as CASSTRDRRYEQYV.

The V gene is TRBV9, the J gene TRBJ1-2, with 7 bases aligning to TRBD1. The germline gives CDR1 SGDLS, CDR2 YYNGEE. The J segment lost 4 bases and the V segment lost 4 bases, leaving 10 bases of the junction unmatched. This CDR3 comprises 15 residues. The CDR3 DNA reads TGTGCCAGCAGCCCTCGGTCAGGGGACAGCTATGGCTACACCTTC. Translated, it gives CASSPRSGDSYGYTF.

The CDR3 here is CASSFVYGELFF. As DNA, the CDR3 is TGTGCCAGCAGCTTCGTCTACGGGGAGCTGTTTTTT. The chain joins TRBV7-2 to TRBJ2-2; D is unresolved. The CDR3 loop spans 12 amino acids. The germline CDR1 and CDR2 sequences are SGHTA and FQGNSA. The V gene lost 3 bases and the J gene lost 7 bases, with 6 bases spanning the gap.

This clonotype has a count of ten or more. The chain combines TRBV12-3 or TRBV12-4 with TRBJ2-7; D is unresolved. V gave up 3 bases and J gave up 3 bases, with 6 bases separating them. The CDR3 loop spans 12 amino acids. The DNA of the CDR3 is TGTGCCAGCAGTTTTGGGCTCTACGAGCAGTACTTC. Residues: CASSFGLYEQYF.

This clonotype was seen more than once but under ten times. J is TRBJ2-1 and V is TRBV11-3, with D possibly TRBD1 on 6 matching bases. V was trimmed by 0 bases and J by 3 bases, leaving 9 bases between them. This CDR3 contains 15 residues. The germline V gene encodes CDR1 SGHNT and CDR2 YENEEA. Here the CDR3 reads CASSLEAGVYNEQFF. DNA of the CDR3: TGTGCCAGCAGCTTAGAGGCAGGGGTCTACAATGAGCAGTTCTTC.

The V and J genes are TRBV5-1 and TRBJ2-2, with D possibly being TRBD1 (5 bases). CDR1 is SGHRS, CDR2 YFSETQ, per germline. The CDR3 extends over 15 amino acids. V was trimmed by 4 bases and J by 7 bases, leaving 17 bases between them. For the CDR3, the DNA is TGCGCCAGCAGCCTCGACAGTAGTTGGAGCGGGGAGCTGTTTTTT. Amino acids: CASSLDSSWSGELFF.

This clonotype appeared a few times. CDR3 protein: CSVERTSGLTYEQYF. As DNA, the CDR3 is TGCAGCGTTGAAAGGACTAGCGGGCTCACCTACGAGCAGTACTTC. The V gene is TRBV29-1, the J gene TRBJ2-7; 11 bases agree with TRBD2. Looked up from germline, CDR1 is SQVTM and CDR2 is ANQGSEA. The V and J ends lost 2 bases and 2 bases, in that order; junction bases with no gene match: 5. CDR3 size: 15 residues.

The chain joins TRBV29-1 to TRBJ1-1; tentatively, D is TRBD1 (5 bases). The CDR3 has 13 residues. Germline-derived CDR1 and CDR2 are SQVTM and ANQGSEA. Trimming removed 4 bases from V and 4 bases from J, with 13 bases in between. CDR3: CSVAGTRGTEAFF. Written as DNA, the CDR3 is TGCAGCGTTGCCGGGACTCGGGGCACTGAAGCTTTCTTT. The variable domain in full, completed from reference TRBV29-1 and TRBJ1-1, reads SAVISQKPSRDICQRGTSLTIQCQVDSQVTMMFWYRQQPGQSLTLIATANQGSEATYESGFVIDKFPISRPNLTFSTLTVSNMSPEDSSIYLCSVAGTRGTEAFFGQGTRLTVV.

The J gene is TRBJ1-2, the V gene TRBV7-9; perhaps TRBD1 as D (6 bases). This CDR3 comprises 13 residues. With 5 bases removed from V and 8 bases from J, the gap between germline ends came to 15 bases. Germline values: CDR1 SEHNR, CDR2 FQNEAQ (reference sequence). CDR3 region: CASSPRGTLGYTF. In DNA, the CDR3 is TGTGCCAGCAGCCCCCGGGGGACATTGGGCTACACCTTC.

The V call is TRBV12-3 or TRBV12-4, the J call TRBJ2-1; D perhaps matches TRBD1 (6 bases). Deletions cut 2 bases from V and 0 bases from J, with 17 bases between. This CDR3 has 18 residues. The CDR3 is CASSLLGWTASSYNEQFF. The DNA for the CDR3 is TGTGCCAGCAGTTTATTGGGTTGGACAGCTAGCTCCTACAATGAGCAGTTCTTC.

This clonotype turned up a few times. This sequence joins TRBV25-1 and TRBJ2-2, with TRBD2 matching 8 bases. The V segment lost 3 bases and the J segment 8 bases; nucleotides outside the gene matches: 2. The germline gives CDR1 MGHDK, CDR2 SYGVNS. The CDR3 is 13 residues long. CDR3 coding DNA: TGTGCCAGCAGTGACCGACTAGCGGGGGAGCTGTTTTTT. It codes for CASSDRLAGELFF.

The chain joins TRBV18 to TRBJ2-5; weak D call: TRBD2 (7 bases). This CDR3 has 16 amino acids. Between the trimmed V and J ends, which lost 2 bases and 0 bases, there was a span of 13 bases. The germline gives CDR1 KGHSH, CDR2 LQKENI. CDR3 bases: TGTGCCAGCTCACCAAGGTCGGGGGGCTACCAAGAGACCCAGTACTTC. Protein product: CASSPRSGGYQETQYF.